Given below is one TCR beta chain in context. Antigen specificity is unknown. Data came from immunoSEQ multiplex PCR; TCRdb stores just in-frame clones and leaves some out. The table lists about 110,000 clones, approximately 89% of them singletons. Deletions cut 2 bases from V and 0 bases from J, with 10 bases between. This CDR3 spans 15 amino acids. Germline lookup yields CDR1 MNHEY and CDR2 SVGEGT. The data are from a study of T cell responses to AZD1222 COVID-19 vaccine. Findings and caveats of the study: Among vaccine-associated CD4 TCRs, coverage spanned spike, with dominance at 160-218 and 743-854.

Sequenced here: peripheral blood, sampled 28 days after the second AZD1222 dose. The chain carries TRBV6-2 or TRBV6-3 and TRBJ1-1; D gene ambiguous. The source of this sequence is an adult who received the AZD1222 COVID-19 vaccine. The CDR3 nucleotides read TGTGCCAGCAGTTACGCCGGGAGAGTGAACACTGAAGCTTTCTTT. Translating it yields CASSYAGRVNTEAFF.